This paragraph covers one TCR beta chain sequence. This specimen comes from a study of CD8 T cells in Susac syndrome. Study background: When blood was collected, patients with Susac syndrome were therapy-naive, were taking corticosteroids, or were receiving intravenous immunoglobulin alone.

This CDR3 comprises 14 residues. The V segment lost 6 bases and the J segment 5 bases; nucleotides outside the gene matches: 11. Germline CDR1 DFQATT, CDR2 SNEGSKA (reference sequence). RNA in amounts of roughly 0.5 to 1 ug was reverse transcribed with random hexamers. Using its own MiXCR run on the immunoSEQ multiplex PCR reads, TCRdb lists one record per CDR3 protein. The table lists 200,000 to 300,000 distinct CDR3 sequences, 90% to 97% of them singletons. The clonotype comes from a human donor with Susac syndrome. The sequenced sample was CD4+ T cells from PBMCs. The gene calls are TRBV20-1 and TRBJ2-7; 9 positions agree with TRBD1. CDR3 sequence (DNA): TGCAGTGCCGAATACCGGGACAGGGTCCACGAGCAGTACTTC. Encoded protein: CSAEYRDRVHEQYF.